This T cell receptor beta chain was documented in a study of cytomegalovirus exposure and HLA in healthy donors. Findings of the study overall: In the 120 or so validation repertoires, 94% of cluster scores exceeded 0, per a later analysis. There were 164 TCR beta chains listed as cytomegalovirus-associated.

For this clone: Antigen specificity is unknown.

The protocol was immunoSEQ multiplex PCR, while the TCRdb copy is restricted to in-frame clones and leaves out a portion. The sample holds roughly 230,000 clones, about 90% seen once. Germline V lookup: CDR1 LNHDA, CDR2 SQIVND (reference sequence). Trimming left V 4 bases short and J 6 bases short, with 15 bases between. The CDR3 consists of 14 residues. This receptor was taken from a woman in her thirties in good health and CMV-seronegative. Sequencing was performed on PBMCs. V and J are TRBV19 and TRBJ1-2; TRBD1 might be the D (5 bases). CDR3 nucleotide sequence: TGTGCCAGTAGTAATACTCGGGAAGGGGATGGCTACACCTTC. Translated: CASSNTREGDGYTF.